Listed below are T cell receptor beta chains from one sample, sequenced in a study of Ad26.COV2.S vaccination and SARS-CoV-2 variants. Repertoires were generated with immunoSEQ multiplex PCR, while TCRdb's copy carries only in-frame clones and drops some. The sample shows over 200,000 clones, around 87% of them seen only once. The sequencing here drew on peripheral blood, taken in a trial of Ad26.COV2.S vaccine versus placebo. The receptors here all came from a person aged 18-60 years who received the Ad26.COV2.S COVID-19 vaccine or a placebo. The CDR3 runs from the conserved cysteine through the conserved F or W. The D gene is left open where the match is weak. Clone size is not always given. Where it is, it says once, few, many or a class for expanded clones.

- TRBJ2-1 TRBV28 - 19 CASSPSRMGRASSYNEQFF TGTGCCAGCAGTCCCAGTCGGATGGGCCGGGCTAGCTCCTACAATGAGCAGTTCTTC
- TRBJ2-7 TRBV7-8 - 17 CASSRPVDGGFFHEQYF TGTGCCAGCAGCCGGCCCGTGGATGGGGGGTTTTTCCACGAGCAGTACTTC
- TRBJ2-7 TRBV27 - 12 CASRSGGSEQYF TGTGCCAGCAGGTCAGGGGGGAGCGAGCAGTACTTC
- TRBJ2-5 TRBV7-3 TRBD2 14 CASSNGLAGETQYF TGTGCCAGCAGCAACGGACTAGCGGGAGAGACCCAGTACTTC
once TRBJ2-1 TRBV7-8 - 13 CASSLIGSNEQFF TGTGCCAGCAGCTTAATCGGGTCCAATGAGCAGTTCTTC
- TRBJ2-2 TRBV6-5 - 15 CASSYATQNTGELFF TGTGCCAGCAGTTACGCGACCCAGAACACCGGGGAGCTGTTTTTT
few TRBJ2-2 TRBV7-3 - 13 CASSSTPTGELFF TGTGCCAGCAGCTCTACTCCCACCGGGGAGCTGTTTTTT
- TRBJ2-3 TRBV5-1 - 17 CASRGLIRTLSTDTQYF TGCGCCAGCAGGGGTTTGATTCGTACCCTTAGCACAGATACGCAGTATTTT
- TRBJ1-2 TRBV19 TRBD1 16 CASRETEAGGNYGYTF TGTGCCAGTAGGGAAACGGAGGCAGGGGGAAACTATGGCTACACCTTC
- TRBJ1-1 TRBV19 - 12 CASSIGNTEAFF TGTGCCAGTAGTATCGGGAACACTGAAGCTTTCTTT
- TRBJ1-4 TRBV6-5 TRBD1 14 CASSKQGANEKLFF TGTGCCAGCAGTAAACAGGGGGCGAATGAAAAACTGTTTTTT
- TRBJ2-2 TRBV6-5 - 15 CASRPGSAGTGELFF TGTGCCAGCAGACCTGGGAGCGCTGGCACCGGGGAGCTGTTTTTT
- TRBJ1-2 TRBV13 TRBD1 15 CASRRPGGADYGYTF TGTGCCAGCAGACGGCCAGGGGGCGCGGACTATGGCTACACCTTC
many TRBJ2-5 TRBV2 TRBD2 16 CASSADLAGGGETQYF TGTGCCAGCAGCGCCGACCTAGCGGGGGGAGGAGAGACCCAGTACTTC
- TRBJ2-7 TRBV10-3 TRBD1 15 CAIAGWGQGAYEQYF TGTGCCATCGCTGGGTGGGGACAGGGGGCCTACGAGCAGTACTTC
- TRBJ1-1 TRBV5-1 TRBD1 14 CASSLSQGGTEAFF TGCGCCAGCAGCTTGAGTCAGGGGGGGACTGAAGCTTTCTTT
- TRBJ2-7 TRBV6-6 TRBD2 14 CASSYSGGPVEQYF TGTGCCAGCAGTTACTCGGGAGGGCCAGTCGAGCAGTACTTC
- TRBJ2-5 TRBV6-2/TRBV6-3 TRBD2 15 CASSYTSGRAETQYF TGTGCCAGCAGTTATACTAGCGGGAGGGCGGAGACCCAGTACTTC
- TRBJ2-3 TRBV9 TRBD2 16 CASSVKRGVSTDTQYF TGTGCCAGCAGCGTAAAGCGGGGGGTAAGCACAGATACGCAGTATTTT
- TRBJ2-3 TRBV7-9 - 15 CASSPPVGVGDTQYF TGTGCCAGCAGCCCCCCGGTAGGGGTAGGAGATACGCAGTATTTT
- TRBJ2-3 TRBV7-3 TRBD2 16 CASSETSGFGTDTQYF TGTGCCAGCAGCGAGACTAGCGGGTTCGGTACAGATACGCAGTATTTT
once TRBJ2-7 TRBV18 - 13 CASSLGEAYEQYF TGTGCCAGTTCCCTTGGGGAGGCCTACGAGCAGTACTTC
- TRBJ2-5 TRBV12-3/TRBV12-4 - 11 CASSYQETQYF TGTGCCAGCAGTTACCAAGAGACCCAGTACTTC
once TRBJ2-5 TRBV6-2/TRBV6-3 TRBD2 15 CASSSSGGAGETQYF TGTGCCAGCAGCTCTAGCGGGGGGGCCGGAGAGACCCAGTACTTC
- TRBJ2-1 TRBV7-6 - 16 CASSPLGSGTYNEQFF TGTGCCAGCAGCCCCCTGGGTAGCGGAACCTACAATGAGCAGTTCTTC
- TRBJ2-7 TRBV10-3 TRBD1 15 CAISESTGEVYEQYF TGTGCCATCAGTGAGTCCACAGGGGAAGTCTACGAGCAGTACTTC
- TRBJ2-3 TRBV5-1 TRBD1 14 CASSQGGDADTQYF TGCGCCAGCAGCCAAGGGGGCGACGCAGATACGCAGTATTTT
- TRBJ1-4 TRBV10-2 - 17 CASSRSRGGATNEKLFF TGCGCCAGCAGTCGATCCAGGGGAGGGGCAACTAATGAAAAACTGTTTTTT
- TRBJ2-5 TRBV5-1 - 14 CASSFNVGQETQYF TGCGCCAGCAGCTTTAATGTGGGCCAAGAGACCCAGTACTTC
- TRBJ2-7 TRBV7-2 - 14 CASSLASSNYEQYF TGTGCCAGCAGCTTGGCCTCAAGCAACTACGAGCAGTACTTC
- TRBJ2-7 TRBV5-6 - 14 CASSLGGDFYEQYF TGTGCCAGCAGCTTGGGGGGAGACTTCTACGAGCAGTACTTC
- TRBJ2-3 TRBV27 TRBD2 15 CASTPGTSGLNTQYF TGTGCCAGCACCCCCGGGACTAGCGGTTTAAATACGCAGTATTTT
- TRBJ2-7 TRBV18 TRBD2 17 CASSPPLAGGATYEQYF TGTGCCAGCTCACCACCCCTAGCGGGGGGTGCCACCTACGAGCAGTACTTC
- TRBJ1-5 TRBV6-5 - 13 CATQPGGNQPQHF TGTGCCACTCAGCCGGGGGGCAATCAGCCCCAGCATTTT
- TRBJ2-3 TRBV10-3 TRBD1 15 CAISEPKTGQDTQYF TGTGCCATCAGTGAGCCCAAGACAGGGCAAGATACGCAGTATTTT
- TRBJ2-3 TRBV24-1 - 14 CATSAWGGTDTQYF TGTGCCACCAGTGCATGGGGGGGCACAGATACGCAGTATTTT
once TRBJ1-5 TRBV9 - 14 CASSVAGQNQPQHF TGTGCCAGCAGCGTAGCAGGGCAAAATCAGCCCCAGCATTTT
- TRBJ2-1 TRBV6-5 TRBD2 16 CASSYGMVAGFTEQFF TGTGCCAGCAGTTACGGTATGGTAGCGGGGTTTACTGAGCAGTTCTTC
- TRBJ2-1 TRBV2 - 16 CASRKGSVISYNEQFF TGTGCCAGCAGAAAGGGGTCAGTTATTTCCTACAATGAGCAGTTCTTC
- TRBJ2-2 TRBV25-1 TRBD2 16 CASRHRLAANTGELFF TGTGCCAGCAGACACAGACTAGCAGCGAACACCGGGGAGCTGTTTTTT
- TRBJ2-7 TRBV11-2 - 15 CASSLIRVPSYEQYF TGTGCCAGCAGCTTGATTCGGGTCCCCTCCTACGAGCAGTACTTC
- TRBJ2-7 TRBV5-1 TRBD1 17 CASSLAARQGGSYEQYF TGCGCCAGCAGCTTGGCCGCACGACAGGGGGGCTCCTACGAGCAGTACTTC
- TRBJ2-5 TRBV19 TRBD2 15 CASRREAPRVETQYF TGTGCCAGTAGGCGGGAGGCCCCCCGGGTAGAGACCCAGTACTTC
- TRBJ2-2 TRBV30 - 12 CAWNLNTGELFF TGTGCCTGGAACCTCAACACCGGGGAGCTGTTTTTT
- TRBJ2-1 TRBV11-2 TRBD2 12 CASSRLANEQFF TGTGCCAGCAGCCGACTAGCCAATGAGCAGTTCTTC
- TRBJ1-5 TRBV6-6 - 14 CASSSQGSSQPQHF TGTGCCAGCAGTTCACAGGGATCCAGCCAGCCCCAGCATTTT
- TRBJ1-4 TRBV19 - 14 CASSIWATNEKLFF TGTGCCAGTAGTATATGGGCAACTAATGAAAAACTGTTTTTT
- TRBJ2-2 TRBV19 TRBD2 16 CASSTLAGTNTGELFF TGTGCCAGTAGTACACTAGCGGGGACCAACACCGGGGAGCTGTTTTTT
- TRBJ2-5 TRBV6-2/TRBV6-3 - 12 CASSSYQEAQYF TGTGCCAGCAGTTCGTACCAAGAAGCCCAGTACTTC
- TRBJ2-1 TRBV15 - 11 CATSRDNEQFF TGTGCCACCAGCAGAGACAATGAGCAGTTCTTC
- TRBJ2-1 TRBV14 TRBD2 16 CASSSWTSGRDNEQFF TGTGCCAGCAGCTCCTGGACTAGCGGGAGGGACAATGAGCAGTTCTTC
- TRBJ1-1 TRBV6-2/TRBV6-3 - 14 CASSFVVGDTEAFF TGTGCCAGCAGTTTTGTCGTCGGGGACACTGAAGCTTTCTTT
- TRBJ1-3 TRBV5-4 - 15 CASSLDQGSGNTIYF TGTGCCAGCAGCTTGGATCAGGGATCTGGAAACACCATATATTTT
- TRBJ1-1 TRBV4-1 - 15 CASSQVNGVPPEAFF TGCGCCAGCAGCCAAGTCAACGGGGTCCCTCCTGAAGCTTTCTTT
- TRBJ2-2 TRBV14 - 15 CASSHRGVYTGELFF TGTGCCAGCAGCCATAGGGGCGTTTACACCGGGGAGCTGTTTTTT